In its sample, the clone carrying this TCR beta chain was seen a few times. Its antigen is not known. The V gene lost 3 bases and the J gene lost 1 base, with 7 bases spanning the gap. The germline CDR1 and CDR2 sequences are SGHRS and YFSETQ. This CDR3 contains 13 residues. These data are taken from a study of beta chain features in type 1 diabetes. Study-level results: TCRB CDR3s were moderately but significantly shorter in Type 1 diabetes patients in all four CD4+ subsets. A potential influence of HLA type upon TCRB rearrangement remained unresolved herein. In type 1 diabetes patients, VDJ junctions had fewer insertions; deletions at these junctions were more frequent.

Expressed TCRB transcripts were sequenced because the isolated RNA had all been reverse transcribed beforehand. Method: immunoSEQ multiplex PCR; TCRdb's copy keeps in-frame clones and lacks some. The table shows some 150,000 clones, with more than 10% occurring only once. The chain employs TRBV5-1 and TRBJ2-5; D unclear. The receptor was isolated from a man aged 18 to 30 with type 1 diabetes. Sequencing input: central memory CD4+ T cells from blood. CDR3 residues: CASSWAIQETQYF. In DNA, the CDR3 is TGCGCCAGCAGCTGGGCCATCCAAGAGACCCAGTACTTC.